These 9 T cell receptor beta chains were sequenced from one sample in a study of CD8 T cells in Susac syndrome. Random hexamers primed reverse transcription of about 0.5 to 1 ug RNA. TCRdb re-called the immunoSEQ multiplex PCR reads with MiXCR, one entry per CDR3 protein. The sample consists of about 200,000 distinct CDR3 sequences, approximately 95% of them appearing once. The specimen was CD4+ T cells from PBMCs. Receptors originate from a human donor with multiple sclerosis.

The genes are TRBV9 and TRBJ1-1, with D maybe TRBD1 (6 bases). The CDR3 contains 14 residues. V dropped 4 bases and J dropped 3 bases, with 13 bases sitting between them. Germline CDR1 is SGDLS and CDR2 is YYNGEE. The CDR3 DNA reads TGTGCCAGCAGCATACAGGGTTGGGACACTGAAGCTTTCTTT. Amino acids: CASSIQGWDTEAFF.

J is TRBJ2-7 and V is TRBV2; possible D gene TRBD1, 5 bases. The V and J ends lost 7 bases and 1 base respectively, with 11 bases between them. This CDR3 has 13 amino acids. Germline V gene lookup returns CDR1 SNHLY and CDR2 FYNNEI. Here the CDR3 DNA reads TGTGCCAGCACGGCAGGGCCTTCCTACGAGCAGTACGTC. Translation: CASTAGPSYEQYV.

This chain connects TRBV20-1 to TRBJ2-2, with D possibly TRBD1 on 6 matching bases. Germline assignment: CDR1 DFQATT and CDR2 SNEGSKA (reference sequence). CDR3 length: 13 amino acids. Trimming left V 5 bases short and J 7 bases short, with 14 bases between. Here the CDR3 DNA reads TGCAGTGCTTACAGGGAATATGGCGGGGAGCTGTTTTTT. It translates to CSAYREYGGELFF.

V usage is TRBV4-2 and J usage is TRBJ2-1; the match to TRBD2 covers 8 bases. Germline V gene lookup returns CDR1 LGHNA and CDR2 YNFKEQ. CDR3 length: 15 amino acids. The ends lost 3 bases at V and 8 bases at J; junction bases unmatched: 9. CDR3 sequence: CASSQDPAGAYEQFF. In nucleotides, the CDR3 is TGTGCCAGCAGCCAGGACCCAGCGGGGGCCTATGAGCAGTTCTTC.

The chain uses TRBV9 and TRBJ2-3; TRBD2 aligns across 14 bases. V dropped 3 bases and J dropped 9; count of bases not matched to a gene: 6. CDR1 is SGDLS, CDR2 YYNGEE, per germline. The CDR3 covers 15 residues. The DNA of the CDR3 is TGTGCCAGCAGCGGCTCGACTAGCGGGGGGGCAACGCAGTATTTT. Translating gives CASSGSTSGGATQYF. The variable domain in full, with the rest retrieved from reference TRBV9 and TRBJ2-3, is DSGVTQTPKHLITATGQRVTLRCSPRSGDLSVYWYQQSLDQGLQFLIQYYNGEERAKGNILERFSAQQFPDLHSELNLSSLELGDSALYFCASSGSTSGGATQYFGPGTRLTVL.

The chain carries TRBV5-1 and TRBJ2-2, with 8 nucleotides matching TRBD2. Germline loops: CDR1 SGHRS, CDR2 YFSETQ. Unmatched junction bases numbered 9, after V lost 4 bases and J lost 4 bases. CDR3 length: 16 residues. The CDR3, as DNA: TGCGCCAGCAGCACAGGACTAGCCCTGGGCACCGGGGAGCTGTTTTTT. It encodes CASSTGLALGTGELFF.

This rearrangement joins TRBV5-6 to TRBJ1-6, with D unclear. V was clipped by 2 bases and J by 7 bases, with 10 bases between them. CDR1 SGHDT and CDR2 YYEEEE come from the germline V gene. This CDR3 is 14 amino acids long. The CDR3 here is CASSFNMGNSPLHF. CDR3 DNA: TGTGCCAGCAGCTTCAACATGGGGAATTCACCCCTCCACTTT.

The CDR3 region is CASRGTGGFEQYF. CDR3 DNA sequence: TGTGCCAGCAGAGGGACAGGGGGTTTCGAGCAGTACTTC. The V gene is TRBV14, the J gene TRBJ2-7; 11 bases align to TRBD1. This CDR3 spans 13 amino acids. CDR1 and CDR2 from the germline V gene are SGHDN and FVKESK. Trimming took 6 bases from V and 6 from J; bases not matched to a gene: 4.

The V call is TRBV20-1, the J call TRBJ2-3; 15 nucleotides align to TRBD2. Losses at the gene ends were 3 bases for V and 4 bases for J; bases not matched to a gene: 8. The germline V gene has CDR1 DFQATT and CDR2 SNEGSKA (reference sequence). This CDR3 has 17 residues. The CDR3 region is CSASAGTSGGQADTQYF. CDR3 nucleotides: TGCAGTGCTAGTGCAGGGACTAGCGGGGGGCAAGCAGATACGCAGTATTTT.